This T cell receptor beta chain was recovered during a study of response to subunit inactivated influenza vaccine. Findings and caveats of the study: The authors suggested that few new T cells are recruited per seasonal influenza vaccination.

TCRdb itself ran the RT-PCR reads through MiXCR, one entry per CDR3 protein. The repertoire holds approximately 500,000 distinct CDR3 sequences, with around 13% as singletons. V lost 4 bases, J lost 1 base, and 16 bases lay in between. Germline V CDR1 and CDR2: LGHDT, YNNKEL (reference sequence). The CDR3 totals 16 residues. With regard to this clonotype: No antigen is known for it.

This sequence originates from a man aged 50 or older who received an inactivated influenza vaccine. The sample was PBMCs from blood, taken around seven weeks after vaccination. The rearrangement joins TRBV3-1 to TRBJ2-5, with TRBD2 as a possible D gene (6 bases). The CDR3 is CASSLRGSLIQETQYF. The CDR3 DNA sequence: TGTGCCAGCAGCCTCCGGGGGTCTCTCATCCAAGAGACCCAGTACTTC.